This T cell receptor beta chain was sequenced in a study of post-analysis software for immune sequencing data. On the study more broadly: Relapsing-remitting, secondary progressive and progressive-relapsing multiple sclerosis courses were included. Findings and caveats of the study: A few TRBV segments appeared more often in patients than in controls, and TRBV5-6, TRBV5-1 and TRBV20-1 were among these. Controls showed significantly higher normalized Chao1 diversity than did multiple sclerosis patients. Pronounced co-clustering by F measure was evident among identically batched samples.

Unique molecular identifiers had been added to the TCR beta cDNA libraries. cDNA molecules numbering 400,000 to 550,000 came from approximately 0.91 to 9.4 million T cells. In TCRdb, the PCR reads were re-called with MiXCR into one record per CDR3 protein. The sample records some 800,000 distinct CDR3 sequences, about 45% being singletons. Concerning this clonotype itself: The antigen is not known.

Germline lookup yields CDR1 MGHDK and CDR2 SYGVNS. V lost 4 bases, J lost 5 bases, and 11 bases lay in between. The CDR3 is made up of 13 amino acids. The chain uses TRBV25-1 and TRBJ1-1, with TRBD1 as a possible D gene (6 bases). The sequence derives from a girl between 10 and 17 years old with multiple sclerosis. The sequenced material came from blood. CDR3 DNA sequence: TGTGCCAGCAGTGTAGGACAGTGGACTGAAGCTTTCTTT. Its translation: CASSVGQWTEAFF.